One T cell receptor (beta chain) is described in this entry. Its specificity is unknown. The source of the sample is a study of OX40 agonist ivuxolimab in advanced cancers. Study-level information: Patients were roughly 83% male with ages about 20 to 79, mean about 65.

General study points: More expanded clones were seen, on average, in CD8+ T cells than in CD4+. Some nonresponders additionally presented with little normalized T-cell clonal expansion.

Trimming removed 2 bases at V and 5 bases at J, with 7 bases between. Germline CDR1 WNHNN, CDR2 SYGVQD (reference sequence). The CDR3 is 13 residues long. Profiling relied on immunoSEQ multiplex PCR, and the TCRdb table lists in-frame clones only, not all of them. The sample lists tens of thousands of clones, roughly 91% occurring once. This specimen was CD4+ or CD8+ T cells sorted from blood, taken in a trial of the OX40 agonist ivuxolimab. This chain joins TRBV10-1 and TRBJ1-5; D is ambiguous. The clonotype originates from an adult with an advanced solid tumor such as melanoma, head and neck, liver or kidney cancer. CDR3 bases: TGCGCCAGCAGTGAGAATGGGTATCAGCCCCAGCATTTT. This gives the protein CASSENGYQPQHF.